A selection of T cell receptor beta chains follows, all from one sample in a study of T cells after yellow fever vaccination. Each CDR3 protein is one row after TCRdb ran MiXCR on the 5' RACE reads. The sample records 300,000 or so distinct CDR3 sequences, roughly 8.4% being singletons. The material was PBMCs, obtained 45 days after the first yellow fever vaccination. The receptors were gathered from a man between 18 and 35 years old who received the YFV17D yellow fever vaccine. Both conserved end residues are part of each CDR3. The D gene is left open where the match is weak. Some rows have no size entry. The others give once, few or many, or a class for an expanded clone.

d_call,j_call,clone_size,cdr3_length,v_call,cdr3_nt,cdr3_aa
NA,TRBJ1-2,few,13,TRBV19,TGTGCCAGTAGTATCCTGGCGGGATATGGCTACACCTTC,CASSILAGYGYTF
TRBD1,TRBJ2-1,NA,12,TRBV18,TGTGCCAGCTCACAGCCGGGACAGGGGTACGGATTC,CASSQPGQGYGF
NA,TRBJ2-3,NA,16,TRBV5-1,TGCGCCAGCAGCTTGTTCTCGGTGCCGCTTCCAGATACGCAGTATTTT,CASSLFSVPLPDTQYF
NA,TRBJ1-4,NA,13,TRBV5-1,TGCGCCAGCAGCGAGCCCAGTGGCGAAAAACTGTTTTTT,CASSEPSGEKLFF
NA,TRBJ2-3,few,15,TRBV29-1,TGCAGCGTTGAAGGCCTGACGGCGGAGGAGGATACGCAGTATTTT,CSVEGLTAEEDTQYF
TRBD1,TRBJ2-7,few,15,TRBV12-3/TRBV12-4,TGTGCCAGCAGTCTACCGGGACAGCAGTCCGACGAGCAGTACTTC,CASSLPGQQSDEQYF
TRBD2,TRBJ2-5,NA,14,TRBV9,TGTGCCAGCAGCGTCGGACTAGCGGGGGGGACCCAGTACTTC,CASSVGLAGGTQYF
TRBD2,TRBJ2-1,NA,17,TRBV20-1,TGCAGTGCTAGCCCAGTTCCTCTAGCGGGGCACCAGAATGAGCAGTTCTTC,CSASPVPLAGHQNEQFF
TRBD1,TRBJ1-2,few,14,TRBV7-2,TGTGCCAGCAGCTCGGACAGGGGGCCCTATGGCTACACCTTC,CASSSDRGPYGYTF
NA,TRBJ1-1,NA,15,TRBV9,TGTGCCAGCAGCGTGGATGGGTACGGGGACACTGAAGCTTTCTTT,CASSVDGYGDTEAFF
NA,TRBJ1-5,few,15,TRBV4-3,TGCGCCAGCAGCCAGTTCAGGGGCGGCAATCAGCCCCAGCATTTT,CASSQFRGGNQPQHF
TRBD2,TRBJ2-7,few,14,TRBV9,TGTGCCAGCAGTGAAGCTAGCGGGGGCTACGAGCAGTACTTC,CASSEASGGYEQYF
NA,TRBJ1-4,few,16,TRBV12-3/TRBV12-4,TGTGCCAGCAGTTTATTCGGAGAGGGAACTAATGAAAAACTGTTTTTT,CASSLFGEGTNEKLFF
NA,TRBJ2-5,few,13,TRBV5-6,TGTGCCAGCAGCTTAAAGGGAGCAGAGACCCAGTACTTC,CASSLKGAETQYF
NA,TRBJ2-2,few,18,TRBV7-6,TGTGCCAGCAGCTTGCGGGTTGGGAGACAACGATCAGACGGGGAGCTGTTTTTT,CASSLRVGRQRSDGELFF
TRBD2,TRBJ2-1,NA,14,TRBV10-2,TGCGCCAGCAGTGTTGTACTAGCGGGGAATGAGCAGTTCTTC,CASSVVLAGNEQFF
NA,TRBJ2-1,NA,13,TRBV7-8,TGTGCCAGCAGCTTAATCTCCTACAATGAGCAGTTCTTC,CASSLISYNEQFF
TRBD1,TRBJ1-1,NA,15,TRBV6-1,TGTGCCAGCAGTCCTACCGGGACAGTATCGACTGAAGCTTTCTTT,CASSPTGTVSTEAFF
NA,TRBJ2-3,many,13,TRBV9,TGTGCCAGCAGCCCGGGGACAAGGGATACGCAGTATTTT,CASSPGTRDTQYF
NA,TRBJ1-1,NA,15,TRBV7-9,TGTGCCAGCAGCGGGCGGGGGACGATGAACACTGAAGCTTTCTTT,CASSGRGTMNTEAFF
NA,TRBJ2-7,NA,13,TRBV20-1,TGCAGTGCTAGGGCGGGGCGCAACTACGAGCAGTACTTC,CSARAGRNYEQYF
NA,TRBJ2-7,few,12,TRBV20-1,TGCAGTGCTCCTTTTCCATCCTACGAGCAGTACTTC,CSAPFPSYEQYF
NA,TRBJ2-1,few,14,TRBV20-1,TGCAGTGCTAGCTGGGTCAGCTCCTACAATGAGCAGTTCTTC,CSASWVSSYNEQFF
TRBD2,TRBJ2-2,few,15,TRBV12-3/TRBV12-4,TGTGCCAGCAGTTTACGACTAGCGGGGGTCGGGGAGCTGTTTTTT,CASSLRLAGVGELFF
NA,TRBJ2-7,few,13,TRBV6-2/TRBV6-3,TGTGCCAGCAGTTACGGACCTCTCTACGAGCAGTACTTC,CASSYGPLYEQYF
TRBD1,TRBJ2-1,few,17,TRBV7-3,TGTGCCAGCAGCTTAGGAGACGGACGGGACAGGGACAATGAGCAGTTCTTC,CASSLGDGRDRDNEQFF
NA,TRBJ2-5,few,16,TRBV5-4,TGTGCCAGCAGCTTGGCCGATTCCTCCTGGGGGGAGACCCAGTACTTC,CASSLADSSWGETQYF
TRBD1,TRBJ1-5,few,18,TRBV7-9,TGTGCCAGCAGCTTAGCCTCGACAGGGGATCCTAGCAATCAGCCCCAGCATTTT,CASSLASTGDPSNQPQHF
NA,TRBJ2-1,many,14,TRBV12-3/TRBV12-4,TGTGCCAGCAGGATGGGCGGAGGAAGGCAAAAGCAGTTCTTC,CASRMGGGRQKQFF
NA,TRBJ2-2,NA,14,TRBV28,TGTGCCAGCAAAGGGACCCTGGGTACCGGGGAGCTGTTTTTT,CASKGTLGTGELFF
NA,TRBJ2-5,NA,14,TRBV5-1,TGCGCCAGCAGCTTCGGGACACCCCAAGAGACCCAGTACTTC,CASSFGTPQETQYF
TRBD1,TRBJ1-1,NA,16,TRBV5-1,TGCGCCAGCAGCTGGAATCCGGGACAGGGCGGGACTGAAGCTTTCTTT,CASSWNPGQGGTEAFF
NA,TRBJ1-1,NA,13,TRBV6-2/TRBV6-3,TGTGCCAGCAAAAACTCAGGGGACACTGAAGCTTTCTTT,CASKNSGDTEAFF
NA,TRBJ2-7,few,14,TRBV7-2,TGTGCCAGCAGCTTACAGGGCCCGACCTACGAGCAGTACTTC,CASSLQGPTYEQYF
TRBD2,TRBJ2-1,NA,16,TRBV12-3/TRBV12-4,TGTGCCAGCAGTTTGGCTAGCGGGGGGGCGGAGAATGAGCAGTTCTTC,CASSLASGGAENEQFF
TRBD2,TRBJ2-3,NA,16,TRBV7-6,TGTGCCAGCAGCTCGACTAGCGGGGCGATCACAGATACGCAGTATTTT,CASSSTSGAITDTQYF
NA,TRBJ2-5,NA,15,TRBV5-1,TGCGCCAGCAGCTTGGTACTGGGGGAACAAGAGACCCAGTACTTC,CASSLVLGEQETQYF
NA,TRBJ2-2,NA,19,TRBV25-1,TGTGCCAGCAGCGGCCTGGGAAGGGGACCCCTTACGAACACCGGGGAGCTGTTTTTT,CASSGLGRGPLTNTGELFF
NA,TRBJ2-5,few,13,TRBV20-1,TGCAGTGCTGAACAGCGGTACCAAGAGACCCAGTACTTC,CSAEQRYQETQYF
TRBD1,TRBJ1-1,many,15,TRBV11-2,TGTGCCAGCAGCTATATATACAGGGGATTGACTGAAGCTTTCTTT,CASSYIYRGLTEAFF
NA,TRBJ2-3,NA,14,TRBV7-2,TGTGCCAGCAACTTTGGGCTCGTCACAGATACGCAGTATTTT,CASNFGLVTDTQYF
TRBD2,TRBJ2-5,NA,14,TRBV5-1,TGCGCCAGCAGCTTGGCTAGCGGTGAAGAGACCCAGTACTTC,CASSLASGEETQYF
NA,TRBJ2-3,few,14,TRBV6-2/TRBV6-3,TGTGCCAGCAGCTCATATTCGGAGGTCCGGGCGCAGTATTTT,CASSSYSEVRAQYF
TRBD1,TRBJ2-3,NA,15,TRBV19,TGTGCCAGTACTCCCCGGGACAGGGGGACAGATACGCAGTATTTT,CASTPRDRGTDTQYF
NA,TRBJ1-2,NA,15,TRBV12-3/TRBV12-4,TGTGCCAGCAGTTTCACACCTGACAGCCCCTATGGCTACACCTTC,CASSFTPDSPYGYTF
NA,TRBJ1-1,few,13,TRBV29-1,TGCAGCGCTGGTAGGGTCCTGAACACTGAAGCTTTCTTT,CSAGRVLNTEAFF
NA,TRBJ1-1,few,14,TRBV7-2,TGTGCCAGCGGGGACGGCCAGGGTGGCACTGAAGCTTTCTTT,CASGDGQGGTEAFF
NA,TRBJ1-1,NA,13,TRBV5-1,TGCGCCAGCAGCTTGGGTCTACTTGCTGAAGCTTTCTTT,CASSLGLLAEAFF
NA,TRBJ2-2,few,16,TRBV5-1,TGCGCCAGCAGCTTGGCCGCGGGCGCGGACACCGGGGAGCTGTTTTTT,CASSLAAGADTGELFF
NA,TRBJ1-4,NA,14,TRBV19,TGTGCCAGTACCACCGGGACTTCTAATGAAAAACTGTTTTTT,CASTTGTSNEKLFF
NA,TRBJ2-7,many,11,TRBV6-2/TRBV6-3,TGTGCCAGCAGAAGGGGCTACGAGCAGTACTTC,CASRRGYEQYF